The TCR beta chain under discussion was sequenced for a study of regulatory T cells in long-lasting Graves disease. To make TCR beta libraries, researchers used iRepertoire HTBI primers and Arm-PCR of CDR3 regions. TCRdb fed the multiplex PCR reads into MiXCR, producing one record per CDR3 protein. The repertoire includes approximately 230,000 distinct CDR3 sequences, approximately 16% of them detected once, and roughly 23% sits in the top ten. Trimming took 2 bases from V and 6 from J, leaving 10 bases between them. CDR3 size: 14 residues. CDR1 and CDR2 from the germline V gene are MNHEY and SVGEGT. The time point denotes: newly diagnosed GD, antithyroid drugs for less than 3 months. The TCR library was prepared using RNA isolated from PBMCs. This clonotype was counted ten times or more.

The receptor comes from a female donor with Graves disease. Sample: peripheral blood mononuclear cells (PBMCs), taken at new diagnosis, from a patient treated with antithyroid drugs. The chain has TRBV6-2 or TRBV6-3 and TRBJ1-4; D is unclear. CDR3 in DNA: TGTGCCAGCAGTTACGACGACGGAGATGAAAAACTGTTTTTT. As protein: CASSYDDGDEKLFF.